This is a list of T cell receptor beta chains from one sample in a study of PD-1 blockade in classical Hodgkin lymphoma. Assay used: immunoSEQ multiplex PCR; TCRdb lists only in-frame clones, some missing. The table shows about 17,000 clones, with 82% occurring only once. Sample: peripheral blood mononuclear cells (PBMCs), taken before the second cycle of nivolumab. Source of these receptors: a human donor with classical Hodgkin lymphoma. The CDR3 runs from the conserved cysteine through the conserved F or W. Each record gives: D gene, V gene, clone size, J gene, CDR3 protein, CDR3 DNA. The D gene is left open where the match is weak. Clone size appears in some rows only: once, few, many, or a class for an expanded clone.

TRBD1	TRBV6-1	NA	TRBJ2-3	CASSEAGPRGLGDTQYF	TGTGCCAGCAGTGAAGCGGGTCCGAGGGGGCTGGGAGATACGCAGTATTTT
NA	TRBV10-3	once	TRBJ2-7	CAISESQGKGRFNEQYF	TGTGCCATCAGTGAGTCCCAGGGAAAGGGAAGGTTCAACGAGCAGTACTTC
NA	TRBV5-1	once	TRBJ2-4	CASSLTGEGNIQYF	TGCGCCAGCAGCTTGACCGGAGAAGGGAACATTCAGTACTTC
TRBD2	TRBV28	NA	TRBJ2-5	CASSLWRVTSGGLWETQYF	TGTGCCAGCAGTTTATGGCGGGTGACTAGCGGGGGTCTTTGGGAGACCCAGTACTTC
TRBD1	TRBV13	few	TRBJ1-6	CASSGQANSPLHF	TGTGCCAGCTCCGGACAGGCTAATTCACCCCTCCACTTT
TRBD1	TRBV2	NA	TRBJ1-1	CASSRGGTGGTEAFF	TGTGCCAGCAGCAGAGGGGGGACAGGGGGCACTGAAGCTTTCTTT
NA	TRBV5-5	NA	TRBJ1-1	CASSLFHTEAFF	TGTGCCAGCAGCTTGTTCCACACTGAAGCTTTCTTT
NA	TRBV27	NA	TRBJ2-1	CASSYGLVNEQFF	TGTGCCAGCAGTTACGGTTTAGTTAATGAGCAGTTCTTC
NA	TRBV7-8	NA	TRBJ1-4	CASTTGVNEKLFF	TGTGCCAGCACTACAGGCGTAAATGAAAAACTGTTTTTT
NA	TRBV7-2	NA	TRBJ2-1	CASSFLPGNMYNEQFF	TGTGCCAGCAGCTTCCTGCCCGGGAATATGTACAATGAGCAGTTCTTC
NA	TRBV7-8	once	TRBJ1-4	CASSLDRVLGGEKLFF	TGTGCCAGCAGCTTAGACCGGGTGCTGGGCGGGGAAAAACTGTTTTTT
NA	TRBV15	NA	TRBJ1-3	CATSRATGSFGNTIYF	TGTGCCACCAGCAGAGCTACGGGGAGCTTTGGAAACACCATATATTTT
NA	TRBV5-1	NA	TRBJ1-1	CASTVIGDTEAFF	TGCGCCAGCACTGTTATTGGGGACACTGAAGCTTTCTTT
TRBD1	TRBV2	NA	TRBJ1-3	CASSVGQGAGNTIYF	TGTGCCAGCAGTGTTGGACAGGGGGCTGGAAACACCATATATTTT
TRBD1	TRBV28	NA	TRBJ2-7	CASIRDRALFEQYF	TGTGCCAGCATCCGGGACAGGGCTTTGTTCGAGCAGTACTTC
TRBD1	TRBV13	NA	TRBJ1-2	CASSSGTGDGYTF	TGTGCCAGCAGCTCCGGGACAGGGGATGGCTACACCTTC
TRBD1	TRBV23-1	once	TRBJ2-3	CASSQSPTGKVTDTQYF	TGCGCCAGCAGTCAATCCCCGACAGGGAAGGTGACAGATACGCAGTATTTT
NA	TRBV5-1	once	TRBJ2-7	CASSWGGGYEQYF	TGCGCCAGCAGCTGGGGAGGGGGTTACGAGCAGTACTTC
NA	TRBV7-9	NA	TRBJ1-5	CASSLALGGWGYSNQPQHF	TGTGCCAGCAGCTTAGCGCTGGGGGGGTGGGGATATAGCAATCAGCCCCAGCATTTT
TRBD2	TRBV7-7	NA	TRBJ2-1	CASSLGLAAGDEQFF	TGTGCCAGCAGCTTAGGGCTAGCGGCGGGGGATGAGCAGTTCTTC
NA	TRBV7-9	NA	TRBJ2-7	CASSFGDEQYF	TGTGCCAGCAGCTTCGGGGACGAGCAGTACTTC
NA	TRBV6-1	NA	TRBJ1-2	CASILLGEYGYTF	TGTGCCAGCATACTCCTTGGAGAGTATGGCTACACCTTC
NA	TRBV12-5	NA	TRBJ1-2	CASGLTEGQIHGYTF	TGTGCTAGTGGTTTGACGGAGGGGCAGATTCATGGCTACACCTTC